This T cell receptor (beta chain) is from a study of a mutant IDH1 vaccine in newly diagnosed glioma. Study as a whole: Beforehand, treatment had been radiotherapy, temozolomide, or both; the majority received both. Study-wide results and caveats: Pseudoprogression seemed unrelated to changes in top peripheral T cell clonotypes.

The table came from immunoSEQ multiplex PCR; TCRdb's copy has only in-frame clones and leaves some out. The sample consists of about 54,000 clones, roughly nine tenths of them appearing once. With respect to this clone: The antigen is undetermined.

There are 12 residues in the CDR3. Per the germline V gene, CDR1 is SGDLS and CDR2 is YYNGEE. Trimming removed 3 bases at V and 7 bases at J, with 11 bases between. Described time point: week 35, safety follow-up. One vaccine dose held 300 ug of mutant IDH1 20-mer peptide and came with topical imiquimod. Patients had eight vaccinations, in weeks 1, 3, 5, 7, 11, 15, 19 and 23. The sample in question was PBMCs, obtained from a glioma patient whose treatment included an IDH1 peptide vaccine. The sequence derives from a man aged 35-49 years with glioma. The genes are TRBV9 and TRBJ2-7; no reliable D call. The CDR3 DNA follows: TGTGCCAGCAGCGAGGGTTTCGGTGAGCAGTACTTC. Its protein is CASSEGFGEQYF.